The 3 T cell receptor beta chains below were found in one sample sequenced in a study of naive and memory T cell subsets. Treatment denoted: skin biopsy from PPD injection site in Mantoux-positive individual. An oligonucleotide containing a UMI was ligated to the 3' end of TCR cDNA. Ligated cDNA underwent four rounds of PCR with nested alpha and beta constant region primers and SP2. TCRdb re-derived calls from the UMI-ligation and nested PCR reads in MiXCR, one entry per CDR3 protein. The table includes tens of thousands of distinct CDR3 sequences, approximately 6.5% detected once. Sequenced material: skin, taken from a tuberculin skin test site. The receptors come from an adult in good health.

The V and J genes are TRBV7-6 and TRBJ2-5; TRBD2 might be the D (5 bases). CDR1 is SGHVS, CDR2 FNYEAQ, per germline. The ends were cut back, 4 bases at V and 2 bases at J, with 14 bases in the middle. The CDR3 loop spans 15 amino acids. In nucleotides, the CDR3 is TGTGCCAGCAGCTCAAGCCCGGGATTTCAAGAGACCCAGTACTTC. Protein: CASSSSPGFQETQYF. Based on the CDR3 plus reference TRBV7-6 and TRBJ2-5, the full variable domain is GAGVSQSPRYKVTKRGQDVALRCDPISGHVSLYWYRQALGQGPEFLTYFNYEAQQDKSGLPNDRFSAERPEGSISTLTIQRTEQRDSAMYRCASSSSPGFQETQYFGPGTRLLVL.

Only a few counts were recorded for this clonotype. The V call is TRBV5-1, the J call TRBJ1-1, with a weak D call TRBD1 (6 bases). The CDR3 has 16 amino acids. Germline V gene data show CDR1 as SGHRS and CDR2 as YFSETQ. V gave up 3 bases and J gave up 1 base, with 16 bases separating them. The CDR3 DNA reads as TGCGCCAGCAGCTCCACAGGGAGAGGTCCGAACACTGAAGCTTTCTTT. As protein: CASSSTGRGPNTEAFF.

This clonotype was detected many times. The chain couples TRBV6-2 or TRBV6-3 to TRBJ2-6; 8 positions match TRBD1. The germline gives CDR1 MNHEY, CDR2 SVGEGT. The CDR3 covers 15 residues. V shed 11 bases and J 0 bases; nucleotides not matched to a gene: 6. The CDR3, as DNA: TGTGCCGGGGGACAGGCCAACTCTGGGGCCAACGTCCTGACTTTC. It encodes CAGGQANSGANVLTF.